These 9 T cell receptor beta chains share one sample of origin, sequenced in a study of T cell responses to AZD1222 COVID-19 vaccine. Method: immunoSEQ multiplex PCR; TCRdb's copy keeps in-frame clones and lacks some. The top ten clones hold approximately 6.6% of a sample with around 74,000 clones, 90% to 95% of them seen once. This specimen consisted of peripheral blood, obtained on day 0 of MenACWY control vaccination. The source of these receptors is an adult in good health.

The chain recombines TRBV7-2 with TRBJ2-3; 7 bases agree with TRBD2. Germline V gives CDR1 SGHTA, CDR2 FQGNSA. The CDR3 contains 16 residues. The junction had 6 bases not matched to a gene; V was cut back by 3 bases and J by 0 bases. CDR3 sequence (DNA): TGTGCCAGCAGCTTGGGGCGGGGGACTAGCACAGATACGCAGTATTTT. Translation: CASSLGRGTSTDTQYF.

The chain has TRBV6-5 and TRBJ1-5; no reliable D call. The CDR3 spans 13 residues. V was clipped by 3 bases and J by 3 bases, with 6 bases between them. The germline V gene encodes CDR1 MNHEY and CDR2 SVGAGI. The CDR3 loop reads CASSYADNQPQHF. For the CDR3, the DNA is TGTGCCAGCAGTTATGCGGACAATCAGCCCCAGCATTTT.

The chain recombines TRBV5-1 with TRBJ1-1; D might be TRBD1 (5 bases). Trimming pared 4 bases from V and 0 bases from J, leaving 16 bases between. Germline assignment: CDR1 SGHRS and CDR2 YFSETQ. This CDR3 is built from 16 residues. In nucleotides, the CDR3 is TGCGCCAGCAGCCCTTCCAGACAGAGCATGAACACTGAAGCTTTCTTT. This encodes CASSPSRQSMNTEAFF.

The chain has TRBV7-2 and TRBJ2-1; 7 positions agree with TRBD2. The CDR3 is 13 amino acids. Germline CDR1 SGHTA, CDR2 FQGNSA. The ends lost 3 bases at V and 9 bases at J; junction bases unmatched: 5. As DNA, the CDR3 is TGTGCCAGCAGCTTTGGGGAGGGAAGTGAGCAGTTCTTC. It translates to CASSFGEGSEQFF.

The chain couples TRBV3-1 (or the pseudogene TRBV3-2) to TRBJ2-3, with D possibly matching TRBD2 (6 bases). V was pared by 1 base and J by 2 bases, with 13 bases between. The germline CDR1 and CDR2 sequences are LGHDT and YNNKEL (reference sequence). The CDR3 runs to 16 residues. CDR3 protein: CASSQAGVRSTDTQYF. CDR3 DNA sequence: TGTGCCAGCAGCCAAGCGGGGGTGAGGTCCACAGATACGCAGTATTTT.

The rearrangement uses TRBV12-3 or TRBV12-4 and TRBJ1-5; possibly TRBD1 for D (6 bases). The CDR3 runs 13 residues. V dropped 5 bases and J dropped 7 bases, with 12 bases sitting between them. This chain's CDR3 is CASSSGGGQPQHF. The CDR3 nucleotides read TGTGCCAGCAGTAGTGGGGGCGGGCAGCCCCAGCATTTT.

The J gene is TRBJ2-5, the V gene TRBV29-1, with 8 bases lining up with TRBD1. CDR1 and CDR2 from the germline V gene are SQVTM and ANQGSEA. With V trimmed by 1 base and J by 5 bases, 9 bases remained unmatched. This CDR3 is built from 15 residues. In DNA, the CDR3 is TGCAGCGTTGAAGCGCGAGGACAGGGATACGAGACCCAGTACTTC. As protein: CSVEARGQGYETQYF.

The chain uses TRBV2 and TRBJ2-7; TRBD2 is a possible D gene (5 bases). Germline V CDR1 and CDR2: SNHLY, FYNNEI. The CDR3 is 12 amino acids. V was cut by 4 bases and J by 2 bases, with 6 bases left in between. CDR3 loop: CASSGGPYEQYF. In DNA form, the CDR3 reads TGTGCCAGCAGTGGAGGGCCCTACGAGCAGTACTTC.

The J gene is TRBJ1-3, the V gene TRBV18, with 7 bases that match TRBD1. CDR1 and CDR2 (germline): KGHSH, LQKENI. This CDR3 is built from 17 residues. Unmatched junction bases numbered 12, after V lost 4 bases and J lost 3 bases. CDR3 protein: CASSLERGRLNGNTIYF. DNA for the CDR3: TGTGCCAGCTCACTGGAGAGGGGGCGCCTCAATGGAAACACCATATATTTT.